This T cell receptor (beta chain) emerged from a study of OX40 agonist ivuxolimab in advanced cancers. Sequencing used immunoSEQ multiplex PCR; TCRdb keeps in-frame clones, though not all of them. The sample consists of some 37,000 clones, more than 75% of them appearing once. The germline gives CDR1 SEHNR, CDR2 FQNEAQ (reference sequence). The CDR3 is 16 residues long. Deletions cut 5 bases from V and 4 bases from J, with 20 bases between. This receptor was taken from an adult with an advanced solid tumor such as melanoma, head and neck, liver or kidney cancer. The genes are TRBV7-9 and TRBJ1-2; a weak D match, TRBD1 (5 bases). The sample was CD4+ or CD8+ T cells sorted from blood, taken in a trial of the OX40 agonist ivuxolimab. In nucleotides, the CDR3 is TGTGCCAGCAGCAAACGTGGGACTGCGGCTGCCTATGGCTACACCTTC. Its protein is CASSKRGTAAAYGYTF.